Listed below are T cell receptor beta chains from one sample, sequenced in a study of cytomegalovirus exposure and HLA in healthy donors. Sequencing was performed with immunoSEQ multiplex PCR; in TCRdb, only in-frame clones are kept and a portion is missing. This table has roughly 110,000 clones, 65% to 80% appearing once. Sequencing input: PBMCs. The source is a woman aged 45-65 years in good health and CMV-seropositive. Both conserved end residues are part of each CDR3. Fields, in order: clone size, D gene, J gene, V gene, CDR3 DNA, CDR3 protein. A D gene is named only where the DNA matches it firmly. A clone size is listed for some rows: how often the clone was seen (once, few, many), or a class if it is expanded.

>few|-|TRBJ2-7|TRBV5-1
TGCGCCAGCAGCTTGGTAAGTTCGGGGAACTACGAGCAGTACTTC
CASSLVSSGNYEQYF
>-|-|TRBJ2-5|TRBV15
TGTGCCACCAGCACGGGGGACTCCCAAGAGACCCAGTACTTC
CATSTGDSQETQYF
>-|TRBD1|TRBJ1-2|TRBV28
TGTGCCAGCAGCCAAATTACAGGGGGCTGGGGACAAGGCTACACCTTC
CASSQITGGWGQGYTF
>few|-|TRBJ1-2|TRBV28
TGTGCCAGCAGTTTAAACACAATGAACTATGGCTACACCTTC
CASSLNTMNYGYTF
>-|-|TRBJ2-1|TRBV7-3
TGTTCCAGCAGCTCCGGACATATCTCCTACAATGAGCAGTTCTTC
CSSSSGHISYNEQFF
>-|TRBD1|TRBJ1-5|TRBV30
TGTGCCTGGAAAGGACAGGGTCACCAGCCCCAGCATTTT
CAWKGQGHQPQHF
>-|TRBD1|TRBJ1-4|TRBV5-1
TGCGCCAGCAGCTACGGACAGGGCCTTAATGAAAAACTGTTTTTT
CASSYGQGLNEKLFF
>-|-|TRBJ2-5|TRBV10-3
TGTGCCATCATGGGGGCCGGAGTAGAGACCCAGTACTTC
CAIMGAGVETQYF
>-|TRBD2|TRBJ2-3|TRBV5-4
TGTGCCAGCAGCCCGCGCTGGGGTCTAGCGGGGGGGGTTACGCAGTATTTT
CASSPRWGLAGGVTQYF
>-|TRBD1|TRBJ1-6|TRBV19
TGTGCCAGTAGTATAAGAAACAGGGGGCGGGATTCACCCCTCCACTTT
CASSIRNRGRDSPLHF
>few|-|TRBJ1-5|TRBV7-9
TGTGCCAGCAGCCCCGAGGGTCTTAGCAATCAGCCCCAGCATTTT
CASSPEGLSNQPQHF
>-|TRBD1|TRBJ1-1|TRBV19
TGTGCCAGTAGTATCTTGGCAGGGGGACACACTGAAGCTTTCTTT
CASSILAGGHTEAFF
>once|-|TRBJ1-1|TRBV7-8
TGTGCCAGCAGCTTAGAACAGTTGCTCACTGAAGCTTTCTTT
CASSLEQLLTEAFF
>-|-|TRBJ2-5|TRBV5-1
TGCGCCAGCAGCTTCGCTGGGGGGGAGACCCAGTACTTC
CASSFAGGETQYF
>-|TRBD2|TRBJ2-3|TRBV10-3
TGTGCCATCAGTAGCGGGGGGGCCGGAGATACGCAGTATTTT
CAISSGGAGDTQYF
>-|TRBD1|TRBJ1-1|TRBV5-1
TGCGCCAGCAGTGGAGAACAGGGGGCGCGAGCTTTCTTT
CASSGEQGARAFF
>-|-|TRBJ2-5|TRBV12-5
TGTGCTAGTGGCCCCCCCGCGAGGGAAGATACGTCCCAAGAGACCCAGTACTTC
CASGPPAREDTSQETQYF
>-|TRBD1|TRBJ2-7|TRBV2
TGTGCCAGCAGTTCCTGGGACAGGGGCTACGAGCAGTACTTC
CASSSWDRGYEQYF
>few|-|TRBJ2-5|TRBV7-9
TGTGCCAGCAGCATGTACAGGGTTGATTGGGGTACCCAGTACTTC
CASSMYRVDWGTQYF
>-|-|TRBJ2-1|TRBV7-8
TGTGCCAGCAGCTCCGGACTTGTGGGCAATGAGCAGTTCTTC
CASSSGLVGNEQFF
>once|TRBD1|TRBJ2-2|TRBV5-4
TGTGCCAGCAGGCTGGACAGGGGGTCCACCGGGGAGCTGTTTTTT
CASRLDRGSTGELFF
>-|TRBD2|TRBJ2-3|TRBV14
TGTGCCAGCAGCCCGGCCGGGACTAGCGGGGGGGCCTATGTAGATACGCAGTATTTT
CASSPAGTSGGAYVDTQYF
>few|-|TRBJ1-2|TRBV18
TGTGCCAGCTCATTTAAACAGGGCTACTATGGCTACACCTTC
CASSFKQGYYGYTF
>-|-|TRBJ2-1|TRBV5-4
TGTGCCAGCAGCTGGGGGGGCGGGGTGACCTACAATGAGCAGTTCTTC
CASSWGGGVTYNEQFF
>-|TRBD2|TRBJ2-3|TRBV4-1
TGCGCCAGCAGCCAAGAACCTAGCGGGGGAAGTGGGGATACGCAGTATTTT
CASSQEPSGGSGDTQYF
>-|TRBD2|TRBJ2-2|TRBV19
TGTGCCAGTAGTATCATCCTAGCGGCAACCGGGGAGCTGTTTTTT
CASSIILAATGELFF
>few|TRBD2|TRBJ2-3|TRBV5-1
TGCGCCAGCAGAGTAGCGGGGGGGCCGGGAGATACGCAGTATTTT
CASRVAGGPGDTQYF
>-|TRBD2|TRBJ2-3|TRBV9
TGTGCCAGCAGCACGGGACTAGCTCCAGATACGCAGTATTTT
CASSTGLAPDTQYF
>medium-sized|TRBD1|TRBJ1-6|TRBV7-8
TGTGCCAGCAGCTTAGACAGGGGTAATTCACCCCTCCACTTT
CASSLDRGNSPLHF
>-|-|TRBJ1-1|TRBV10-3
TGTGCCATCAGTGACCAGGGACTCCCTAACACTGAAGCTTTCTTT
CAISDQGLPNTEAFF
>-|TRBD2|TRBJ2-2|TRBV9
TGTGCCAGCAGCGTAGATAGGGAGGGCACCGGGGAGCTGTTTTTT
CASSVDREGTGELFF
>many|TRBD1|TRBJ1-3|TRBV27
TGTGCCAGCAGTTTATACAGGGGCTCTGGAAACACCATATATTTT
CASSLYRGSGNTIYF
>few|-|TRBJ2-7|TRBV6-5
TGTGCCAGCGGGTGGCGGACAGCCGAGCAGTACTTC
CASGWRTAEQYF
>-|-|TRBJ1-5|TRBV7-2
TGTGCCAGCAGCGCTCGTGGGGCGCAGGGACAGCCCCAGCATTTT
CASSARGAQGQPQHF
>-|-|TRBJ2-7|TRBV18
TGTGCCAGCTCACCCCTGTATGGGCGGGGCATCTCCTACGAGCAGTACTTC
CASSPLYGRGISYEQYF
>-|-|TRBJ1-1|TRBV6-6
TGTGCCACCAAGGGGGGAGGGGAGCGGTTGGCTTTCTTT
CATKGGGERLAFF
>-|-|TRBJ2-1|TRBV5-1
TGCGCCAGCAGCCGGGAGACACGATCTGGCAATGAGCAGTTCTTC
CASSRETRSGNEQFF
>-|-|TRBJ1-6|TRBV19
TGTGCCAGTAGTGCGGGGGCCCTAAATTCACCCCTCCACTTT
CASSAGALNSPLHF
>-|TRBD1|TRBJ1-5|TRBV5-6
TGTGCCAGCAGCTCGAAACAGGGGGCTAGCAATCAGCCCCAGCATTTT
CASSSKQGASNQPQHF
>-|-|TRBJ2-6|TRBV2
TGTGCCAGCAGTGAAGCGAGCCGCGGCGGGGCCAACGTCCTGACTTTC
CASSEASRGGANVLTF
>-|-|TRBJ2-5|TRBV7-3
TGTGCCAGCAGCTTAAATTCCCCAGGACAAGAGACCCAGTACTTC
CASSLNSPGQETQYF
>-|TRBD2|TRBJ2-7|TRBV5-1
TGCGCCAGCAGCTTGGGGACTAGCGGATCCTACGAGCAGTACTTC
CASSLGTSGSYEQYF
>few|-|TRBJ1-5|TRBV2
TGTGCCAGCAGCACTCTTAATCAGCCCCAGCATTTT
CASSTLNQPQHF
>-|TRBD1|TRBJ2-7|TRBV5-1
TGCGCCAGCAGCTTCGACTCCTGGACAGGGGCAGGCGAGCAGTACTTC
CASSFDSWTGAGEQYF
>few|TRBD1|TRBJ2-7|TRBV5-5
TGTGCCAGCAGCTCCCACAGGGGGCGCATCCCGAGCTCAACCTACGAGCAGTACTTC
CASSSHRGRIPSSTYEQYF
>-|-|TRBJ1-2|TRBV15
TGTGCCACCAGCAGGGGAGGCGGCTACACCTTC
CATSRGGGYTF
>-|-|TRBJ2-3|TRBV4-3
TGCGCCAGCAGCCAAGATACGGGTGCTAGCACAGATACGCAGTATTTT
CASSQDTGASTDTQYF
>-|TRBD1|TRBJ2-5|TRBV29-1
TGCAGCGTGAAACAGGGGGCCGAGACCCAGTACTTC
CSVKQGAETQYF
>-|-|TRBJ1-5|TRBV15
TGTGCCACCAGCAGCCCGCTCGGGGATACGGCTCATCAGCCCCAGCATTTT
CATSSPLGDTAHQPQHF
>-|TRBD1|TRBJ2-3|TRBV7-9
TGTGCCAGCACCATCCTGGGTCAGGGGGAGCTGAGAGATACGCAGTATTTT
CASTILGQGELRDTQYF
>-|-|TRBJ1-3|TRBV19
TGTGCCAGTACCTCTACCTCCGGAAACACCATATATTTT
CASTSTSGNTIYF
>-|-|TRBJ1-2|TRBV27
TGTGCCAGCAGTTTCAAAGCGGGGAGGGTTGGCTACACCTTC
CASSFKAGRVGYTF
>-|TRBD2|TRBJ2-1|TRBV28
TGTGCCAGCAGTTTCCCTCGGGGGGATCTAGCGAGCTCCTACAATGAGCAGTTCTTC
CASSFPRGDLASSYNEQFF
>-|TRBD1|TRBJ2-5|TRBV29-1
TGCAGCGTTGTCCCCAGGGGGCGTTCGGTTCAAGAGACCCAGTACTTC
CSVVPRGRSVQETQYF
>few|-|TRBJ2-5|TRBV6-1
TGTGCCAGCTCGGGTGCAGGGGAGACCCAGTACTTC
CASSGAGETQYF
>-|TRBD1|TRBJ1-4|TRBV30
TGTGCCTGGAGTGTAGGCAGGGGGCGAAATAGAAATGAAAAACTGTTTTTT
CAWSVGRGRNRNEKLFF
>-|TRBD1|TRBJ2-6|TRBV6-5
TGTGCCAGCAGGGGACAGGTTGTCGGGGCCAACGTCCTGACTTTC
CASRGQVVGANVLTF